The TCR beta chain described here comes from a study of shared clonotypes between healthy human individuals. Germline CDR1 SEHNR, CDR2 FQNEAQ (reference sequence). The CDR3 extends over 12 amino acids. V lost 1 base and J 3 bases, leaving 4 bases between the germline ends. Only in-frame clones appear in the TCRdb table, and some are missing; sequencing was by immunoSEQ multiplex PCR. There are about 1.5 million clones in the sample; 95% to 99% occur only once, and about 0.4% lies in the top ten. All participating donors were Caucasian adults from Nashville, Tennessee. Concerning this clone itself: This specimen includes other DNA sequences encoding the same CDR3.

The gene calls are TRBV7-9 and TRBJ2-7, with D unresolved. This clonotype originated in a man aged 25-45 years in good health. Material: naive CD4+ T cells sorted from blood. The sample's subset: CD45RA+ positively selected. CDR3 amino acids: CASSLGSYEQYF. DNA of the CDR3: TGTGCCAGCAGCTTAGGCAGCTACGAGCAGTACTTC.